Shown below are 10 T cell receptor beta chains from a single sample sequenced in a study of blood T cell repertoires in COVID-19. Generated by immunoSEQ multiplex PCR, the TCRdb table keeps only in-frame clones and is missing some. In the table there are roughly 32,000 clones, about 92% of which are singletons. Sequenced material: peripheral blood. These receptors came from a male donor with active COVID-19.

CDR3 nucleotides: TGCAGCGCCCCGGGGGGGAACGGGATGAACACTGAAGCTTTCTTT. Its protein is CSAPGGNGMNTEAFF. The chain combines TRBV29-1 with TRBJ1-1; D might be TRBD1 (5 bases). The V end lost 7 bases, the J end lost 0 bases, and 18 bases lay between the germline ends. CDR1 SQVTM and CDR2 ANQGSEA come from the germline V gene. The CDR3 runs 15 residues. Complete variable domain (other parts from reference TRBV29-1 and TRBJ1-1): SAVISQKPSRDICQRGTSLTIQCQVDSQVTMMFWYRQQPGQSLTLIATANQGSEATYESGFVIDKFPISRPNLTFSTLTVSNMSPEDSSIYLCSAPGGNGMNTEAFFGQGTRLTVV.

CDR3 amino acids: CASSLPSSGNTIYF. CDR3 bases: TGTGCCAGCAGCCTCCCTAGCTCTGGAAACACCATATATTTT. V usage is TRBV7-9 and J usage is TRBJ1-3; unclear D gene. The CDR3 is 14 amino acids. Germline CDR1 reads SEHNR; CDR2 reads FQNEAQ (reference sequence). With 5 bases removed from V and 0 bases from J, the gap between germline ends came to 8 bases. Filled out from reference TRBV7-9 and TRBJ1-3, the complete variable domain reads DTGVSQNPRHKITKRGQNVTFRCDPISEHNRLYWYRQTLGQGPEFLTYFQNEAQLEKSRLLSDRFSAERPKGSFSTLEIQRTEQGDSAMYLCASSLPSSGNTIYFGEGSWLTVV.

The V call is TRBV5-1, the J call TRBJ2-2, with D possibly matching TRBD1 (5 bases). The CDR3 runs 14 residues. V was shortened by 2 bases and J by 4 bases, with 9 bases between the two germline ends. The germline gives CDR1 SGHRS, CDR2 YFSETQ. The CDR3 bases are TGCGCCAGCAGCTTACAGGATCCCACCGGGGAGCTGTTTTTT. Amino acid sequence: CASSLQDPTGELFF.

The chain uses TRBV18 and TRBJ1-3, with 7 bases matching TRBD1. The CDR3 spans 14 residues. Germline-derived CDR1 and CDR2 are KGHSH and LQKENI. V was clipped by 3 bases and J by 4 bases; unmatched bases: 3. CDR3 coding DNA: TGTGCCAGCTCACCTGGGGACAGAGGAAACACCATATATTTT. Translated, it gives CASSPGDRGNTIYF.

This clone was counted between two and nine times. The chain carries TRBV19 and TRBJ2-6; D is possibly TRBD2 (6 bases). Trimming left V 11 bases short and J 0 bases short, with 17 bases between. In germline, CDR1 is LNHDA, CDR2 SQIVND (reference sequence). The CDR3 consists of 16 residues. The CDR3 nucleotides read TGTGCCGCGGGGAGCCGGGGGAGCTCTGGGGCCAACGTCCTGACTTTC. Translation gives CAAGSRGSSGANVLTF.

The V gene is TRBV7-2, the J gene TRBJ1-2; 8 bases line up with TRBD1. CDR3 length: 15 residues. J gave up 5 bases and V 1 base, and 6 bases lay outside the gene matches. From germline, CDR1 is SGHTA and CDR2 FQGNSA. Here the CDR3 reads CASSLDGQGGYGYTF. In DNA form, the CDR3 reads TGTGCCAGCAGCTTAGATGGACAGGGAGGTTATGGCTACACCTTC. Complete variable domain (other parts from reference TRBV7-2 and TRBJ1-2): GAGVSQSPSNKVTEKGKDVELRCDPISGHTALYWYRQSLGQGLEFLIYFQGNSAPDKSGLPSDRFSAERTGGSVSTLTIQRTQQEDSAVYLCASSLDGQGGYGYTFGSGTRLTVV.

The chain uses TRBV27 and TRBJ2-6, with D tentatively TRBD1 (5 bases). Germline CDR1 reads MNHEY; CDR2 reads SMNVEV (reference sequence). Trimming shortened V by 5 bases and J by 2 bases, and 19 bases separated the two germline ends. The CDR3 sequence is 18 residues long. This chain's CDR3 is CASSRQNRLRPGANVLTF. CDR3 DNA sequence: TGTGCCAGCAGTCGGCAGAACAGGTTGCGACCTGGGGCCAACGTCCTGACTTTC.

This chain joins TRBV5-1 and TRBJ1-4; TRBD1 might be the D (5 bases). This CDR3 contains 15 residues. CDR1 is SGHRS, CDR2 YFSETQ, per germline. Trimming pared 0 bases from V and 1 base from J, leaving 7 bases between. The CDR3, as DNA: TGCGCCAGCAGCTTGGGCGGGGGAACTAATGAAAAACTGTTTTTT. It specifies CASSLGGGTNEKLFF.

The rearrangement joins TRBV6-5 to TRBJ2-3; tentatively, D is TRBD1 (5 bases). Per germline, CDR1 MNHEY and CDR2 SVGAGI. This CDR3 is 14 amino acids long. V gave up 0 bases and J gave up 2 bases, with 6 bases separating them. This CDR3 is CASSYSQATDTQYF. The CDR3 DNA reads as TGTGCCAGCAGTTACTCACAGGCCACAGATACGCAGTATTTT.

The chain links TRBV2 to TRBJ2-7, with 7 bases aligning to TRBD1. Germline CDR1 and CDR2: SNHLY and FYNNEI. With 6 bases clipped from V and 0 bases from J, the junction kept 8 bases outside the gene matches. The length of the CDR3 is 15 residues. The chain's CDR3 is CASRANRGSSYEQYF. The DNA for the CDR3 is TGTGCCAGCAGGGCAAACAGGGGAAGCTCCTACGAGCAGTACTTC.